This T cell receptor beta chain was identified in a study of long-term antiretroviral therapy in people with HIV. Treatment for all HIV-infected participants took place in the United States. Study-level findings and limits: Therapy changes, viral resistance and ART adherence were not documented in the available data. Subsequent to ART, diversity was augmented yet persisted below that of transplant donor controls.

This clone turned up a few times. The antigen is not known. Investigators performed immunoSEQ version v3.0 at survey level. Method: immunoSEQ multiplex PCR; TCRdb's copy keeps in-frame clones and lacks some. The top ten clones hold approximately 6% of a sample with about 40,000 clones, 75% to 90% of them seen once. V lost 4 bases and J lost 3; bases outside the gene matches: 5. Germline lookup yields CDR1 SGHNT and CDR2 YYREEE (reference sequence). The CDR3 loop spans 15 amino acids. The source is a woman between 45 and 60 years old with HIV. The V gene is TRBV5-4, the J gene TRBJ2-3, with TRBD2 matching over 10 bases. This sample comprised unsorted PBMCs, obtained 3.1 years after starting antiretroviral therapy. The CDR3 sequence is CASSPGLAATDTQYF. The CDR3 nucleotides read TGTGCCAGCAGCCCCGGACTAGCGGCTACAGATACGCAGTATTTT.